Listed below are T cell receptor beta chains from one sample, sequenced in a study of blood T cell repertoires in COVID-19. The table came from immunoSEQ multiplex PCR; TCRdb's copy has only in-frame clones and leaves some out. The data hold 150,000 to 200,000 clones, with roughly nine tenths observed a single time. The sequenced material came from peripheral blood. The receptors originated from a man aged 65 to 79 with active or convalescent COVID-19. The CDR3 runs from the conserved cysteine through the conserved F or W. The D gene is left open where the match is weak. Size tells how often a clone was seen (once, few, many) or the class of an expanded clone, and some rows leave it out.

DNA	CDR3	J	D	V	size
TGTGCCAGCAGCCCCGGGAGGGCGCCAAGGTATGGCTACACCTTC	CASSPGRAPRYGYTF	TRBJ1-2	-	TRBV7-9	once
TGCGCCAGCAGCTGGAGACAGGGAAGTGTGACCGGGGAGCTGTTTTTT	CASSWRQGSVTGELFF	TRBJ2-2	TRBD1	TRBV5-1	once
TGTGCCAGCAGTCCCATGCAGGGATCCCAGCCCCAGCATTTT	CASSPMQGSQPQHF	TRBJ1-5	-	TRBV27	-
TGTGCCACCCCCAGTGGTGGCACAGCAAGACATCCGAGGGATTCACCCCTCCACTTT	CATPSGGTARHPRDSPLHF	TRBJ1-6	-	TRBV6-7	-
TGTGCCAGCAGTCCTCGTCAGCGGAACACTGAAGCTTTCTTT	CASSPRQRNTEAFF	TRBJ1-1	-	TRBV6-5	-
TGTGCCTGGACCGGACAGGGCGCTGAAGCTTTCTTT	CAWTGQGAEAFF	TRBJ1-1	TRBD1	TRBV30	-
TGTGCCAGCAGTGACTCGAATCGAGTATCTATGACAGGGGCCTATGGCTACACCTTC	CASSDSNRVSMTGAYGYTF	TRBJ1-2	TRBD1	TRBV6-4	-
TGCGCCAGCAGCTCCGGGACAGGGGGGTACGAGCAGTACTTC	CASSSGTGGYEQYF	TRBJ2-7	TRBD1	TRBV4-3	-
TGCAGCGTTGAAGCGATAGAGACCGGGGAGCTGTTTTTT	CSVEAIETGELFF	TRBJ2-2	-	TRBV29-1	once
TGTGCCAGCAGTTTAAGACAGGGAAATTACGAGCAGTACTTC	CASSLRQGNYEQYF	TRBJ2-7	TRBD1	TRBV28	-
TGTGCCATCAGTGAGTCACCTAGCGCCCAAGAGACCCAGTACTTC	CAISESPSAQETQYF	TRBJ2-5	-	TRBV10-3	-
TGTGCCAGCAGCCGGGACTTCCGGGAGACCCAGTACTTC	CASSRDFRETQYF	TRBJ2-5	-	TRBV12-3/TRBV12-4	-
TGTGCCAGCAGCCAACCAGGGTCCCATGGCTACACCTTC	CASSQPGSHGYTF	TRBJ1-2	-	TRBV3-1/TRBV3-2	-
TGTGCCAGCAGTATTCAGGGGCACGGCTATGGCTACACCTTC	CASSIQGHGYGYTF	TRBJ1-2	-	TRBV28	-
TGTGCCAGTCGCGAAGGACAGGGCCTCTATGGCTACACCTTC	CASREGQGLYGYTF	TRBJ1-2	TRBD1	TRBV19	-
TGTGCCAGCAGTTTTTCGAGATACACTGAAGCTTTCTTT	CASSFSRYTEAFF	TRBJ1-1	-	TRBV12-3/TRBV12-4	-
TGCGCCAGCAGCCAAGACCTTGGACTGTCTAATGAGCAGTTCTTC	CASSQDLGLSNEQFF	TRBJ2-1	-	TRBV4-3	few